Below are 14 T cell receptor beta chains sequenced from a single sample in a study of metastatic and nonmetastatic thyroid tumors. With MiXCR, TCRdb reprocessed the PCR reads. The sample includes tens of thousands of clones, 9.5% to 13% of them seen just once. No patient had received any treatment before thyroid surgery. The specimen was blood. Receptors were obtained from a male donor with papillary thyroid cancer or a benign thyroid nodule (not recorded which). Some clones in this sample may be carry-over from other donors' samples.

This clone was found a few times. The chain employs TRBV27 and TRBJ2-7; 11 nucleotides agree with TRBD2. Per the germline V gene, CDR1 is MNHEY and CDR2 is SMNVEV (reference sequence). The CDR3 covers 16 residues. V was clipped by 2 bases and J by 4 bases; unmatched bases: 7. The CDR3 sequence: CASSLTSGSLNYEQYF. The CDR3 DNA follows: TGTGCCAGCAGTTTAACTAGCGGGAGCCTCAATTACGAGCAGTACTTC.

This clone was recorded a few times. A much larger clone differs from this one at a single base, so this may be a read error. The CDR3 coding sequence is TGTGCCAGTTCACAGGGGGAAAGGGAAAAACTGTTTTTT. This codes for CASSQGEREKLFF. V and J are TRBV2 and TRBJ1-4; 8 bases agree with TRBD1. Germline trimming cut 9 bases from V and 8 bases from J; bases unmatched to any gene: 8. The CDR3 spans 13 residues. The germline gives CDR1 SNHLY, CDR2 FYNNEI.

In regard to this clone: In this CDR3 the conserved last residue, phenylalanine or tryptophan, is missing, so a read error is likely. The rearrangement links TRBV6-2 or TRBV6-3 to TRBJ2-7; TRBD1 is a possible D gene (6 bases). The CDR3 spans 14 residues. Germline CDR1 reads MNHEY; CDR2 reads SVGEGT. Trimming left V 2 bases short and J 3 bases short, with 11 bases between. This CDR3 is CASSYQRGSYEQYL. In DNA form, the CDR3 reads TGTGCCAGCAGTTACCAGAGGGGGAGCTACGAGCAGTACTTA.

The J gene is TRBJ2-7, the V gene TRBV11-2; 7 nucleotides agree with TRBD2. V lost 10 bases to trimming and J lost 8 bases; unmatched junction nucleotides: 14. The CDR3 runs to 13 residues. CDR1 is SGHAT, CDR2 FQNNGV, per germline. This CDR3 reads CAISLATSAKQYF. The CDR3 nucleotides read TGTGCCATTAGCTTAGCCACTAGCGCGAAGCAGTACTTC.

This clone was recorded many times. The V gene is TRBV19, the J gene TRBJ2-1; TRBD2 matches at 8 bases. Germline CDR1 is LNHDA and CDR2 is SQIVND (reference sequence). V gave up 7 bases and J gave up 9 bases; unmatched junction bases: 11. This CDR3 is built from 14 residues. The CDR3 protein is CASTFAGGVGEQFF. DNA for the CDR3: TGTGCCAGTACCTTTGCCGGGGGGGTCGGTGAGCAGTTCTTC.

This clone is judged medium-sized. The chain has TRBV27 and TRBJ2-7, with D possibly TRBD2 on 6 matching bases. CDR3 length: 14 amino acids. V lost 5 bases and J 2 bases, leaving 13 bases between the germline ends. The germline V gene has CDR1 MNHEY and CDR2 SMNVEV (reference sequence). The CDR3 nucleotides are TGTGCCAGCAGTCCCTCGGGGGTGGCCTACGAGCAGTACTTC. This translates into CASSPSGVAYEQYF.

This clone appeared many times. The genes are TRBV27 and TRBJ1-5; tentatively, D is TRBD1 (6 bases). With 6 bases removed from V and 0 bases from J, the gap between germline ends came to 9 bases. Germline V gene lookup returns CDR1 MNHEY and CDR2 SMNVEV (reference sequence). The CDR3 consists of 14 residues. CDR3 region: CASRTGNSNQPQHF. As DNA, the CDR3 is TGTGCCAGCAGAACAGGGAATAGCAATCAGCCCCAGCATTTT.

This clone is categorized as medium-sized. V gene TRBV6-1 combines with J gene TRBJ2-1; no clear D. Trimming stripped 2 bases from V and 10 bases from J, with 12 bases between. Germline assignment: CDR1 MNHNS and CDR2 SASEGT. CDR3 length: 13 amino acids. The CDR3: CASSERVVEEQFF. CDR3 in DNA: TGTGCCAGCAGTGAACGGGTGGTTGAGGAGCAGTTCTTC.

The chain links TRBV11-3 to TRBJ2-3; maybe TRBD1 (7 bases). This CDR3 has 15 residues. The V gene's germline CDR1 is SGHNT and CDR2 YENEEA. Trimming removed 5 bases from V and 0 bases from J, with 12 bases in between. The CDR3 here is CASSASGGSTDTQYF. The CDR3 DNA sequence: TGTGCCAGCAGCGCGTCAGGGGGGAGCACAGATACGCAGTATTTT.

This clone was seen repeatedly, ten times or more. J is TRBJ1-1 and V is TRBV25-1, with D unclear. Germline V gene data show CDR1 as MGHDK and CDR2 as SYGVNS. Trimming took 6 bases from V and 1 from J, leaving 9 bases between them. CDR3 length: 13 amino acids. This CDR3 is CASRRTENTEAFF. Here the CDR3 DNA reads TGTGCCAGCAGGAGGACCGAGAACACTGAAGCTTTCTTT.

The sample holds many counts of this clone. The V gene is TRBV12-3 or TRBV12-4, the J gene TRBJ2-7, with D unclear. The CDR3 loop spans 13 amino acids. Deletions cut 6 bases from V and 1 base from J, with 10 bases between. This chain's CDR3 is CASSPPVSYEQYF. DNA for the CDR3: TGTGCCAGCAGCCCGCCGGTATCCTACGAGCAGTACTTC.

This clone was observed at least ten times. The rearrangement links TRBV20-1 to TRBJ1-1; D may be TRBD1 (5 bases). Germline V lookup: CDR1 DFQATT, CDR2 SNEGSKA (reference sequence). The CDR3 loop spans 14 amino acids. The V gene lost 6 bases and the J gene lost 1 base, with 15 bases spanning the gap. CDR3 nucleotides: TGCAGTGCACAACGAGGGGCGAGGAACACTGAAGCTTTCTTT. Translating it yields CSAQRGARNTEAFF.

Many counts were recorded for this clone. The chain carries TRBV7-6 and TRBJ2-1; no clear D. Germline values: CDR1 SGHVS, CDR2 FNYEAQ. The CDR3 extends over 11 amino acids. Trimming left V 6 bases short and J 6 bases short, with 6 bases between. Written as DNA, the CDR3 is TGTGCCAGCAGTTCGGGCAATGAGCAGTTCTTC. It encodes CASSSGNEQFF. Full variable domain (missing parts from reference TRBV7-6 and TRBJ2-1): GAGVSQSPRYKVTKRGQDVALRCDPISGHVSLYWYRQALGQGPEFLTYFNYEAQQDKSGLPNDRFSAERPEGSISTLTIQRTEQRDSAMYRCASSSGNEQFFGPGTRLTVL.

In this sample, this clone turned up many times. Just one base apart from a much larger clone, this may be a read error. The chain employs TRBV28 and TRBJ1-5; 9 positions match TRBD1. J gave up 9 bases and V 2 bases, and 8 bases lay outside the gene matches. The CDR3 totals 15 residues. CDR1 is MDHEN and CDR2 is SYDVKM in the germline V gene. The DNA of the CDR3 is TGTGCCAGCAGTTTAACGGGACAGGGTGATCCGCCCCAGCATTTT. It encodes CASSLTGQGDPPQHF.